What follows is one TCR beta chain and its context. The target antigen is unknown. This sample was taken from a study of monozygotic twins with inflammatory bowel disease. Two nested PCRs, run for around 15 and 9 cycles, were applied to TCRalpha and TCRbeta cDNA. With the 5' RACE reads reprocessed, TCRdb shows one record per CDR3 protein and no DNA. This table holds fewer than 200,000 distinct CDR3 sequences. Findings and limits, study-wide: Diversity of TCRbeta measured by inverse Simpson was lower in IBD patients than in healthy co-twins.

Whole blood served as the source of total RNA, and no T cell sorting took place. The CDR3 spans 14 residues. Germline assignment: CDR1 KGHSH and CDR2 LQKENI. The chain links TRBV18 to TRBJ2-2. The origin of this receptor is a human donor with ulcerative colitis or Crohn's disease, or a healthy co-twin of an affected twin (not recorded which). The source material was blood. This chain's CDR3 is CASSPPSGSGELFF.